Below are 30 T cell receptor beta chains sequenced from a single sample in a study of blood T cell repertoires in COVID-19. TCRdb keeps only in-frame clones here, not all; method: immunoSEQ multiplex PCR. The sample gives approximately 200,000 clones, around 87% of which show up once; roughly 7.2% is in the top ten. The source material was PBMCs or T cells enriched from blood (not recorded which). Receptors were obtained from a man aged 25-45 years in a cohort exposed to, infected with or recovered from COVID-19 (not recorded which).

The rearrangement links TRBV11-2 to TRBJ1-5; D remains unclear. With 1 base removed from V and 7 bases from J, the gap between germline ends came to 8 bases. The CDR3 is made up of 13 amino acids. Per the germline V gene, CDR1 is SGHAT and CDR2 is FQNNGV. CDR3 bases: TGTGCCAGCAGCTTAGCCCCCTACCAGCCCCAGCATTTT. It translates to CASSLAPYQPQHF.

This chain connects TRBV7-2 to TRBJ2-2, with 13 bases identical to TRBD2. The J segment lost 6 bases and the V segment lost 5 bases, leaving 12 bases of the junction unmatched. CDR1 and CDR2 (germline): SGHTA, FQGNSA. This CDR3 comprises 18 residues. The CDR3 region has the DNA TGTGCCAGCAGCGTCTTCGTGACTAGCGGGAGGAATCCCGGGGAGCTGTTTTTT. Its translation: CASSVFVTSGRNPGELFF. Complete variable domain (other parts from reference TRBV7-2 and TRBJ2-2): GAGVSQSPSNKVTEKGKDVELRCDPISGHTALYWYRQSLGQGLEFLIYFQGNSAPDKSGLPSDRFSAERTGGSVSTLTIQRTQQEDSAVYLCASSVFVTSGRNPGELFFGEGSRLTVL.

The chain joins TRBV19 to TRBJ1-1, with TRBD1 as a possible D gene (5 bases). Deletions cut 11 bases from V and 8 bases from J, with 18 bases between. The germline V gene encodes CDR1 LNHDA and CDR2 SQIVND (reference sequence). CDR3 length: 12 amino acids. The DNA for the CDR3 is TGTGCCGCTGGGGAGGTGAACAGGGAAGCTTTCTTT. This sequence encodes CAAGEVNREAFF. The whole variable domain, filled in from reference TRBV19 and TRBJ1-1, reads DGGITQSPKYLFRKEGQNVTLSCEQNLNHDAMYWYRQDPGQGLRLIYYSQIVNDFQKGDIAEGYSVSREKKESFPLTVTSAQKNPTAFYLCAAGEVNREAFFGQGTRLTVV.

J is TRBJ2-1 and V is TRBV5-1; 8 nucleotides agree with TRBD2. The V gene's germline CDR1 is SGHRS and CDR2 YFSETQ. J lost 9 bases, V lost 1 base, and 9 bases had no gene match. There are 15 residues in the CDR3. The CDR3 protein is CASSLSSGSMLEQFF. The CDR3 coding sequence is TGCGCCAGCAGCTTGAGCAGCGGGAGTATGCTTGAGCAGTTCTTC.

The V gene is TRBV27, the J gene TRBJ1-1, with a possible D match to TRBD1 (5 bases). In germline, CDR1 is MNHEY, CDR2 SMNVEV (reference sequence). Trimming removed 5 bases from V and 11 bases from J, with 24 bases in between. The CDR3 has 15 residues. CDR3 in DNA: TGTGCCAGCAGTCCCGGTTCAACCAGGGTGTATTTGGCTTTCTTT. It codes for CASSPGSTRVYLAFF.

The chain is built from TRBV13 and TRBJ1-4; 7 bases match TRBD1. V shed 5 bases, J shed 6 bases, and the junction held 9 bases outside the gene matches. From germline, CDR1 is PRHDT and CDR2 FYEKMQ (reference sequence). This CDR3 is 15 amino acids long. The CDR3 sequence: CASSRSEGADEKLFF. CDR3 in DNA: TGTGCCAGCAGCCGATCGGAGGGGGCTGATGAAAAACTGTTTTTT. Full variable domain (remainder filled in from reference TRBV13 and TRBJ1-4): AAGVIQSPRHLIKEKRETATLKCYPIPRHDTVYWYQQGPGQDPQFLISFYEKMQSDKGSIPDRFSAQQFSDYHSELNMSSLELGDSALYFCASSRSEGADEKLFFGSGTQLSVL.

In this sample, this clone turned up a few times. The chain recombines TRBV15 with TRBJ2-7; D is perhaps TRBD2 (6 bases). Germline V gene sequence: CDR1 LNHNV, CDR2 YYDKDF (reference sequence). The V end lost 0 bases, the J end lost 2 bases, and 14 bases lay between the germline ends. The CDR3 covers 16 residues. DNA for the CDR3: TGTGCCACCAGCAGAGATGGGCTAGCGCCGACCTACGAGCAGTACTTC. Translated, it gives CATSRDGLAPTYEQYF.

The CDR3 is CASSVGLAENEQFF. The CDR3 DNA follows: TGTGCCAGCAGCGTCGGGCTAGCGGAGAATGAGCAGTTCTTC. The rearrangement uses TRBV9 and TRBJ2-1, with 7 positions matching TRBD2. V shed 2 bases, J shed 7 bases, and the junction held 6 bases outside the gene matches. The CDR3 contains 14 residues. Germline V CDR1 and CDR2: SGDLS, YYNGEE.

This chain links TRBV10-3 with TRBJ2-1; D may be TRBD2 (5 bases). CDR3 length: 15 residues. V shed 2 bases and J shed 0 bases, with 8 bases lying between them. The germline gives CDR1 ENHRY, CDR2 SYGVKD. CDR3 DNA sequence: TGTGCCATCAGTGAGGGACTTGTCTCCTACAATGAGCAGTTCTTC. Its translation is CAISEGLVSYNEQFF.

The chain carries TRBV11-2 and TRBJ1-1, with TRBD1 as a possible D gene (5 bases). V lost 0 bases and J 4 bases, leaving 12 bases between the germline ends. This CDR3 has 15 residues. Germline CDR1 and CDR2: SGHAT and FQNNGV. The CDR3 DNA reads TGTGCCAGCAGCTTAGATCTGGGGGGAGGCACTGAAGCTTTCTTT. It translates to CASSLDLGGGTEAFF.

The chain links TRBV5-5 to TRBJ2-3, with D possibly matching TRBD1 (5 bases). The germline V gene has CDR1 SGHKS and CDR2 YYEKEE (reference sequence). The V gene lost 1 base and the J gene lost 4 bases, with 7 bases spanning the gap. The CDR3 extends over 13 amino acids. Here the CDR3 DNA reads TGTGCCAGCAGCTTGTGGGGCTCAGATACGCAGTATTTT. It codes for CASSLWGSDTQYF.

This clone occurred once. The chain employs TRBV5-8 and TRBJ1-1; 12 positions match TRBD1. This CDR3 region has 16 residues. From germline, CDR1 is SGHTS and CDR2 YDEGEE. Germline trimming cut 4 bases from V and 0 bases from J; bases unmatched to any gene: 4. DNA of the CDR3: TGTGCCAGCAGCCGTGGGACAGGGGGCGTGAACACTGAAGCTTTCTTT. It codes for CASSRGTGGVNTEAFF.

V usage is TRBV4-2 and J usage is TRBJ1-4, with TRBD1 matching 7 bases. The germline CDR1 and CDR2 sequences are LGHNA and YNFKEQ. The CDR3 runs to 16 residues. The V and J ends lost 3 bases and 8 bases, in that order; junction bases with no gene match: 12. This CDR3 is CASSQADFGQVEKLFF. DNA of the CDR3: TGTGCCAGCAGCCAGGCGGACTTCGGACAGGTGGAAAAACTGTTTTTT.

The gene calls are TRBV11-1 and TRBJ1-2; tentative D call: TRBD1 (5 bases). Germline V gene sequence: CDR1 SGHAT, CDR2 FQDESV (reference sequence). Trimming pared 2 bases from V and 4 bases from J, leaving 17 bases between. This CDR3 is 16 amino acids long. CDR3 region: CASSLTRGAGGYGYTF. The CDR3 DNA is TGTGCCAGCAGCTTAACTCGCGGGGCTGGCGGCTATGGCTACACCTTC.

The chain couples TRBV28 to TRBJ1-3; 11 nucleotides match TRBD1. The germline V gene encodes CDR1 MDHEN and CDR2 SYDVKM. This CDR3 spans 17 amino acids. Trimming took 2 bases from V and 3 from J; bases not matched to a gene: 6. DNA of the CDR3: TGTGCCAGCAGTTTAGTCCTCGGGACAGGGGGTGGAAACACCATATATTTT. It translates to CASSLVLGTGGGNTIYF.

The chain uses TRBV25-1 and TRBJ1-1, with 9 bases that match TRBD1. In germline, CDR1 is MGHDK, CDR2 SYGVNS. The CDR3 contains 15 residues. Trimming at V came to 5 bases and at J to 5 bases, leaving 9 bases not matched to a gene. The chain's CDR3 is CASSSGQGSGTEAFF. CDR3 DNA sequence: TGTGCCAGCAGTTCCGGACAGGGGAGTGGAACTGAAGCTTTCTTT.

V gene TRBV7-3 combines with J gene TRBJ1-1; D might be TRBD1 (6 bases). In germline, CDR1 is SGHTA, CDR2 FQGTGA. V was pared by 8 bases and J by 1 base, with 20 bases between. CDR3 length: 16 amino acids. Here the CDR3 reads CASRLDTGWGNTEAFF. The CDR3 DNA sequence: TGTGCCAGCCGGCTGGATACAGGGTGGGGGAACACTGAAGCTTTCTTT.

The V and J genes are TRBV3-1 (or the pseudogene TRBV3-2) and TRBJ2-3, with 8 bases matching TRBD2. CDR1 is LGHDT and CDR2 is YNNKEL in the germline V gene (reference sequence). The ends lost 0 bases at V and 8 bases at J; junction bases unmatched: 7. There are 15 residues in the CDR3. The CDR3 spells CASSQDSSGGSTQYF. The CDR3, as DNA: TGTGCCAGCAGCCAAGATTCGTCGGGAGGGAGTACGCAGTATTTT.

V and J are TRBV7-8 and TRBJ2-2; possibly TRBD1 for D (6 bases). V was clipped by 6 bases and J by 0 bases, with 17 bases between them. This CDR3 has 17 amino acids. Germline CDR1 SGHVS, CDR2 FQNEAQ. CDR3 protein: CASRPLRDTSNTGELFF. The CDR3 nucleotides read TGTGCCAGCAGGCCTCTACGGGACACCTCGAACACCGGGGAGCTGTTTTTT.

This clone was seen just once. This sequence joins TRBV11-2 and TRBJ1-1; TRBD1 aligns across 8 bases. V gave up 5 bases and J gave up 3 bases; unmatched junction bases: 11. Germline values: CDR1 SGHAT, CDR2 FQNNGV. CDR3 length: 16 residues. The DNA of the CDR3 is TGTGCCAGCAGCGATTTAAGTGACAGGGGTTACACTGAAGCTTTCTTT. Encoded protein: CASSDLSDRGYTEAFF.

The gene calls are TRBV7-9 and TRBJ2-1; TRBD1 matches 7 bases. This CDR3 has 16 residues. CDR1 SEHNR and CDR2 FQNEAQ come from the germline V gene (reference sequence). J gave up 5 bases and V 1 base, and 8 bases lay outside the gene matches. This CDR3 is CASSLEDRSIHNEQFF. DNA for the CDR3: TGTGCCAGCAGCTTAGAGGACAGGAGTATCCACAATGAGCAGTTCTTC.

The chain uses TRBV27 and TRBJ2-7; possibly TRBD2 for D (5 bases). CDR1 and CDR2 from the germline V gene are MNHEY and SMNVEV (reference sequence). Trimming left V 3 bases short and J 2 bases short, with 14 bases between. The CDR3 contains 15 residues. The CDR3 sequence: CASSFFAGSTYEQYF. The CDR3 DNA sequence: TGTGCCAGCAGTTTCTTTGCGGGTTCAACCTACGAGCAGTACTTC.

CDR3 loop: CASSESLNSPLHF. The CDR3 nucleotides are TGTGCCAGCAGTGAATCACTTAATTCACCCCTCCACTTT. V and J are TRBV6-4 and TRBJ1-6; D call uncertain. V lost 3 bases and J 6 bases, leaving 6 bases between the germline ends. CDR3 size: 13 residues. Germline V gives CDR1 MRHNA, CDR2 SNTAGT.

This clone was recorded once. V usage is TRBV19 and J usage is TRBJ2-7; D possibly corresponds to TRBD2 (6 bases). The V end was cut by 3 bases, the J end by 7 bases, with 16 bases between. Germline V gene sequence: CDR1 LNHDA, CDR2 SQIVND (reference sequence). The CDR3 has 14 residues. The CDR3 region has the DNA TGTGCCAGTAGTATCAATAGGGGAGGAGGGGAGCAGTACTTC. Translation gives CASSINRGGGEQYF.

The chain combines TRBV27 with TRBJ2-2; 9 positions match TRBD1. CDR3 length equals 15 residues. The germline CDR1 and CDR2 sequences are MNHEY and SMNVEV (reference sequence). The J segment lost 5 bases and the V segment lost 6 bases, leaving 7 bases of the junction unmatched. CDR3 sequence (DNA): TGTGCCAGCAGAAAAGGGACAGGGCGGACCGGGGAGCTGTTTTTT. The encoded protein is CASRKGTGRTGELFF.

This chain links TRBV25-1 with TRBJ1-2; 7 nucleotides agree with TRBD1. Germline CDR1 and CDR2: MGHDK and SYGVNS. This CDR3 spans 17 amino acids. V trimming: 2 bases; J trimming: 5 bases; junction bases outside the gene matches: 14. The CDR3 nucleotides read TGTGCCAGCAGTGAAGGGCCCGGTGGCAGGGGGTTTTATGGCTACACCTTC. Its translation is CASSEGPGGRGFYGYTF.

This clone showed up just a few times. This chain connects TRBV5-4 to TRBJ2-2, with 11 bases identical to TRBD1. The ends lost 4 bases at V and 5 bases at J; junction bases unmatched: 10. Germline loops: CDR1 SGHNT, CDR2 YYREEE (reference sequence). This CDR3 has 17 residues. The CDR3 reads CASSPPGQGAVTGELFF. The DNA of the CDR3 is TGTGCCAGCAGCCCACCCGGACAGGGGGCCGTTACCGGGGAGCTGTTTTTT.

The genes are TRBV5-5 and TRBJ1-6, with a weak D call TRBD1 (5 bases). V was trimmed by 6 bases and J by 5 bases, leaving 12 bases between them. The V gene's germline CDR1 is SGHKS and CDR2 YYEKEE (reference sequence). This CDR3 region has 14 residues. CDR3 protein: CASTPRTNNSPLHF. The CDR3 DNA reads TGTGCCAGCACTCCCCGGACAAATAATTCACCCCTCCACTTT.

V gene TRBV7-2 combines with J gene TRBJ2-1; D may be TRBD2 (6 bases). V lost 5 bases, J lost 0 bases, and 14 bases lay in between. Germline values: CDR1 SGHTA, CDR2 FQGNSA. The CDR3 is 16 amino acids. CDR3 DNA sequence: TGTGCCAGCAGCCCCCGTGGAGGGAGCTCCTACAATGAGCAGTTCTTC. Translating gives CASSPRGGSSYNEQFF.

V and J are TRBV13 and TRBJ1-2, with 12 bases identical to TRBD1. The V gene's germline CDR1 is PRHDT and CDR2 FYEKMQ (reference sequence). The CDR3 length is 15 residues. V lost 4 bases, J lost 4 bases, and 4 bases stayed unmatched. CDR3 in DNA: TGTGCCAGCAGCTCGGGACAGGGGGCAGGCTATGGCTACACCTTC. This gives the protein CASSSGQGAGYGYTF.